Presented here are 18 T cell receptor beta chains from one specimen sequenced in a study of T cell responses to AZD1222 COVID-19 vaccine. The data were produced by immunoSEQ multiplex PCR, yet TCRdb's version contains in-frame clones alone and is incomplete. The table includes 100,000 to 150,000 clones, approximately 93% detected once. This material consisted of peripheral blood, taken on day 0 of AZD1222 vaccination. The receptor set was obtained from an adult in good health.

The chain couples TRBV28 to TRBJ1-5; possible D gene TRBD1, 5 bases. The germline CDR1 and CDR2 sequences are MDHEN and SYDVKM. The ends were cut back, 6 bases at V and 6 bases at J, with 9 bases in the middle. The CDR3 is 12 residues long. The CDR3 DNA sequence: TGTGCCAGCAGGGGGGGTGGTCAGCCCCAGCATTTT. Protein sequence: CASRGGGQPQHF.

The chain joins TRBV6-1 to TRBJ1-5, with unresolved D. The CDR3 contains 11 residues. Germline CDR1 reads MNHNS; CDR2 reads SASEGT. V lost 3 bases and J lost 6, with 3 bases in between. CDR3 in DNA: TGTGCCAGCAGTGACGTTCAGCCCCAGCATTTT. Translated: CASSDVQPQHF.

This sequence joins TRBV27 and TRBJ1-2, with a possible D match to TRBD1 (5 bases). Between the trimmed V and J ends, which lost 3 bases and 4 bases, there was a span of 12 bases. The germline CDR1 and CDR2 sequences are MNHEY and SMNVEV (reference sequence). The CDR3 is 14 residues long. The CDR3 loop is CASSFLGGLYGYTF. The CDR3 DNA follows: TGTGCCAGCAGTTTCCTCGGGGGTCTCTATGGCTACACCTTC.

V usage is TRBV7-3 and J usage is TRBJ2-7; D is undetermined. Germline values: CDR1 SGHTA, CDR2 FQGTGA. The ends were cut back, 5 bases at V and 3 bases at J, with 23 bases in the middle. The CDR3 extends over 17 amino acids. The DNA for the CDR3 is TGTGCCAGCAGCCAAGGAGAACCAGAGTTCAAGTTCTACGAGCAGTACTTC. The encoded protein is CASSQGEPEFKFYEQYF.

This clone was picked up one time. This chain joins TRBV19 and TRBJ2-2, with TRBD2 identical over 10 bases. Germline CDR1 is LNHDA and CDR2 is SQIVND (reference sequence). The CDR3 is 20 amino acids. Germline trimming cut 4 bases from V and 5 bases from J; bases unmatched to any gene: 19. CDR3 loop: CASSKLEGGLARVGTGELFF. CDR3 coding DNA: TGTGCCAGTAGTAAATTGGAGGGGGGACTAGCGCGAGTCGGAACCGGGGAGCTGTTTTTT. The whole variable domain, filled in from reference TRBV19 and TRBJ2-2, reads DGGITQSPKYLFRKEGQNVTLSCEQNLNHDAMYWYRQDPGQGLRLIYYSQIVNDFQKGDIAEGYSVSREKKESFPLTVTSAQKNPTAFYLCASSKLEGGLARVGTGELFFGEGSRLTVL.

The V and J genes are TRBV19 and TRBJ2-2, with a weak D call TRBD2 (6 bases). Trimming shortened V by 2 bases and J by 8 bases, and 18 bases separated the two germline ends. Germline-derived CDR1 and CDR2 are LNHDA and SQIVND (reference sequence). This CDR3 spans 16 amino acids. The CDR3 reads CASSISGQYTPGELFF. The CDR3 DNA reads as TGTGCCAGTAGTATAAGCGGGCAGTATACACCGGGGGAGCTGTTTTTT.

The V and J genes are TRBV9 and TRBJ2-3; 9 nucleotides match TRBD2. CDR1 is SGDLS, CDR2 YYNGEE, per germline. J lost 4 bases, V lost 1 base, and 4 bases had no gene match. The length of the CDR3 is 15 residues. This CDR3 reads CASSVLAGLADTQYF. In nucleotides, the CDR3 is TGTGCCAGCAGCGTACTAGCGGGACTGGCAGATACGCAGTATTTT.

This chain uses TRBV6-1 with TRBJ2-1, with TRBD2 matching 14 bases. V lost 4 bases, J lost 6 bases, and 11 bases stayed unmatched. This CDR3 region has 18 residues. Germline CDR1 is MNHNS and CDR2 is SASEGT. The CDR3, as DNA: TGTGCCAGCAGTGCCAGACTAGCGGGAGGGTTAGGCATCAATGAGCAGTTCTTC. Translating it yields CASSARLAGGLGINEQFF.

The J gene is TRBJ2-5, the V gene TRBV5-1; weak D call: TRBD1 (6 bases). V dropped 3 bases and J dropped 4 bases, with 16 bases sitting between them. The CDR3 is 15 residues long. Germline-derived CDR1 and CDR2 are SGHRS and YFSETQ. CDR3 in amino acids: CASSSTGSGLETQYF. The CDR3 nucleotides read TGCGCCAGCAGCTCAACAGGGTCGGGTCTAGAGACCCAGTACTTC.

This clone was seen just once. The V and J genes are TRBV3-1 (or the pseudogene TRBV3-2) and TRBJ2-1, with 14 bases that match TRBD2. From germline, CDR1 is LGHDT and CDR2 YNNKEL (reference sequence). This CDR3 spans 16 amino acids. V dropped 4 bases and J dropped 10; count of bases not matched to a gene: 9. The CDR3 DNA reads TGTGCCAGCAGCCTTCCGACTAGCGGGGGGGCTGGCGAGCAGTTCTTC. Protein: CASSLPTSGGAGEQFF.

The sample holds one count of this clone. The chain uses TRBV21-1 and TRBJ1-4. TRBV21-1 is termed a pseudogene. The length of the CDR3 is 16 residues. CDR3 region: CASSTFQGREFEKLFF. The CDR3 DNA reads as TGTGCCAGCAGCACATTTCAGGGGCGGGAGTTTGAAAAACTGTTTTTT.

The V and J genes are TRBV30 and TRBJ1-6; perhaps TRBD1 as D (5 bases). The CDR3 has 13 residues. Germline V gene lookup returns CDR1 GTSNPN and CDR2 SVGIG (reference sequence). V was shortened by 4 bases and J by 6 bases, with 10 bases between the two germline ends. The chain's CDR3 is CAWMPGPNSPLHF. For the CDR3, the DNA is TGTGCCTGGATGCCAGGGCCTAATTCACCCCTCCACTTT.

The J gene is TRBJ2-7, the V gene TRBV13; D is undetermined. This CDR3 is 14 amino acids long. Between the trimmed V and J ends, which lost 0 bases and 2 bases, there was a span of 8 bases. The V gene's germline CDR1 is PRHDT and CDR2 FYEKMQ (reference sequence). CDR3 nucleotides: TGTGCCAGCAGCTTAGGCTCCTCGACCTACGAGCAGTACTTC. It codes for CASSLGSSTYEQYF. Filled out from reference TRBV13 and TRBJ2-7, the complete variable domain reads AAGVIQSPRHLIKEKRETATLKCYPIPRHDTVYWYQQGPGQDPQFLISFYEKMQSDKGSIPDRFSAQQFSDYHSELNMSSLELGDSALYFCASSLGSSTYEQYFGPGTRLTVT.

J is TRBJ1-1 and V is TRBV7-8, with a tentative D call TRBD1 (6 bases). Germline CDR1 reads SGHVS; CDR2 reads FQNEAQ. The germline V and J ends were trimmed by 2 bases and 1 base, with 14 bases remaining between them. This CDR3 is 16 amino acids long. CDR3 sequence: CASSLSGTLKNTEAFF. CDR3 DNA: TGTGCCAGCAGCTTATCGGGGACACTTAAGAACACTGAAGCTTTCTTT.

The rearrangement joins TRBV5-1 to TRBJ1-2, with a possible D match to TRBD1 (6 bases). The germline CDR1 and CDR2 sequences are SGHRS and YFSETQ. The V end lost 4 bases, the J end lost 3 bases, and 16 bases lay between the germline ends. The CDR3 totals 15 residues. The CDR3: CASSSGEGDHYGYTF. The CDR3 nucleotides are TGCGCCAGCAGCAGCGGAGAGGGGGATCACTATGGCTACACCTTC.

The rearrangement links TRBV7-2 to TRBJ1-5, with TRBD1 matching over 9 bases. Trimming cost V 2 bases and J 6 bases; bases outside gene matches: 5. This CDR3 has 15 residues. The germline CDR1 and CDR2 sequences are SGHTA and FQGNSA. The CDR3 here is CASSLRQGESQPQHF. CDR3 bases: TGTGCCAGCAGCTTAAGACAGGGGGAGAGTCAGCCCCAGCATTTT.

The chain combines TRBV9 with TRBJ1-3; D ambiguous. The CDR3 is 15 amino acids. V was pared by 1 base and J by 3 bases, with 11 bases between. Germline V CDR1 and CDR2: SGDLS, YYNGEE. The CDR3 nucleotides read TGTGCCAGCAGCGTATACGGGTCCCTTGGAAACACCATATATTTT. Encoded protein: CASSVYGSLGNTIYF.

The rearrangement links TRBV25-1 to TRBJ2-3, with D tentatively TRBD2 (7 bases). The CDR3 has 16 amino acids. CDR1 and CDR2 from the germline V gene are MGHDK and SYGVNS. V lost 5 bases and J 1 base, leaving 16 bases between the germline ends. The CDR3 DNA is TGTGCCAGCAGTCCAAACCGGGGGGCCCGCACAGATACGCAGTATTTT. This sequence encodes CASSPNRGARTDTQYF.